Included here is one T cell receptor (beta chain) sequence, with context. Antigen unknown. A junction boundary mismatches the germline segment, possibly from a read error. The CDR3 totals 14 residues. The germline V gene has CDR1 MDHEN and CDR2 SYDVKM. These data originate in a study of T cell repertoires in cytomegalovirus infection. Study-wide points: Cumulated frequencies of public TCR beta families served to identify carriers of CMV plus the relevant HLA.

TCRdb used MiXCR to reprocess the reads, holding one entry per CDR3 protein. The repertoire holds about 740,000 distinct CDR3 sequences, with about a third as singletons. The V and J genes are TRBV28 and TRBJ2-7, with a tentative D call TRBD1 (5 bases). This clonotype was sampled from a human donor in good health (CMV status not recorded). Some clones in this sample may be carry-over from other donors' samples. Input material: PBMCs. Here the CDR3 reads CARSFATGPYEQYF. The CDR3 region has the DNA TGTGCCAGAAGTTTCGCCACAGGACCCTACGAGCAGTACTTC.